This T cell receptor beta chain was found in a study of technical replicates of blood from several donors. Sequencing was performed with immunoSEQ multiplex PCR; in TCRdb, only in-frame clones are kept and a portion is missing. The sample yields nearly 90,000 clones, more than 85% seen once. This TCR came from a human donor in good health. Sequencing was done on a sample of T cells isolated from PBMCs.

CDR3 protein: CAISEPKGESYNEQFF. In DNA, the CDR3 is TGTGCCATCAGTGAGCCGAAGGGAGAATCCTACAATGAGCAGTTCTTC. The V gene is TRBV10-3, the J gene TRBJ2-1; tentatively, D is TRBD2 (5 bases). The CDR3 consists of 16 residues. V lost 2 bases and J lost 1, with 12 bases in between. The germline V gene encodes CDR1 ENHRY and CDR2 SYGVKD.